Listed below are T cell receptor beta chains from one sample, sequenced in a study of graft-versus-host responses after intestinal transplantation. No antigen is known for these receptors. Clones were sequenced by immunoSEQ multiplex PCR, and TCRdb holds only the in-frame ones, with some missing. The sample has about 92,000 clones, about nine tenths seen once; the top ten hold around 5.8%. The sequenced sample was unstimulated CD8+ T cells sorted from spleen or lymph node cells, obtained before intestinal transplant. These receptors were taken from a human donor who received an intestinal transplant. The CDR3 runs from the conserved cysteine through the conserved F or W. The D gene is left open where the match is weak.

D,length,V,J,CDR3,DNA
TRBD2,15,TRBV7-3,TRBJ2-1,CASAPGLAGYNEQFF,TGTGCCAGCGCCCCGGGACTAGCGGGATACAATGAGCAGTTCTTC
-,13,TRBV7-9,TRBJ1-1,CASSLVPNTEAFF,TGTGCCAGCAGCTTAGTTCCGAACACTGAAGCTTTCTTT
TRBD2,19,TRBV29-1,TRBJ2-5,CSVEDTGGIRGEIRETQYF,TGCAGCGTTGAAGATACGGGGGGGATCAGGGGAGAGATTAGAGAGACCCAGTACTTC
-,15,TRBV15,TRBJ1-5,CATSIGGVSNQPQHF,TGTGCCACCAGCATCGGGGGGGTTAGCAATCAGCCCCAGCATTTT
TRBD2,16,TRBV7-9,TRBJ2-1,CASSPPGREGPGEQFF,TGTGCCAGCAGCCCCCCCGGACGGGAGGGCCCCGGTGAGCAGTTCTTC
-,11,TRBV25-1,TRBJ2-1,CASSVSNEQFF,TGTGCCAGCAGTGTAAGCAATGAGCAGTTCTTC
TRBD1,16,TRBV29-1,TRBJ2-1,CSVEDQLDRVYNEQFF,TGCAGCGTTGAAGATCAGCTGGACAGGGTTTACAATGAGCAGTTCTTC
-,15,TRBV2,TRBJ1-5,CASCRTGNSNQPQHF,TGTGCCAGCTGCCGAACAGGGAATAGCAATCAGCCCCAGCATTTT
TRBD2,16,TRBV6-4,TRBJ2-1,CASSDSGGSPYNEQFF,TGTGCCAGCAGTGACTCGGGGGGGAGCCCCTACAATGAGCAGTTCTTC
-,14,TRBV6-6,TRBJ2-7,CASSGTLEFYEQYF,TGTGCCAGCAGCGGAACGCTAGAATTCTACGAGCAGTACTTC
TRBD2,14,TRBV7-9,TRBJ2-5,CASSPQVGGETQYF,TGTGCCAGCAGCCCTCAGGTGGGAGGGGAGACCCAGTACTTC
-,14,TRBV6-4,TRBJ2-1,CASSPGLGGDEQFF,TGTGCCAGCAGCCCGGGACTAGGGGGCGATGAGCAGTTCTTC
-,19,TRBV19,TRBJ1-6,CASSIACAAIPCWPSPLHF,TGTGCCAGTAGTATAGCCTGCGCAGCGATCCCATGTTGGCCTTCACCCCTCCACTTT
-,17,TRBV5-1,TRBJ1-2,CASSSPRRGRSFYGYTF,TGCGCCAGCAGCTCCCCCCGAAGAGGCAGGTCGTTCTATGGCTACACCTTC